The 9 T cell receptor beta chains below all came from one sample that was sequenced in a study of OX40 agonist ivuxolimab in advanced cancers. Sequencing used immunoSEQ multiplex PCR; TCRdb keeps in-frame clones, though not all of them. This sample has around 140,000 clones, with 85% to 95% found just once. Sequencing used CD4+ or CD8+ T cells sorted from blood, obtained in a trial of the OX40 agonist ivuxolimab. The source is an adult with an advanced solid tumor such as melanoma, head and neck, liver or kidney cancer.

This chain connects TRBV7-9 to TRBJ2-3; unclear D gene. The V end was cut by 4 bases, the J end by 1 base, with 9 bases between. Germline assignment: CDR1 SEHNR and CDR2 FQNEAQ (reference sequence). The CDR3 is 14 residues long. The CDR3 spells CASSYYGGTDTQYF. In DNA, the CDR3 is TGTGCCAGCAGCTATTACGGCGGCACAGATACGCAGTATTTT.

The chain recombines TRBV6-1 with TRBJ1-2, with 9 bases fitting TRBD1. The CDR3 sequence is 14 residues long. Germline CDR1 reads MNHNS; CDR2 reads SASEGT. V gave up 7 bases and J gave up 8 bases; unmatched junction bases: 11. CDR3 coding DNA: TGTGCCAGCACCACAGGGGGCGTCTTGCGAGGCTACACCTTC. This sequence encodes CASTTGGVLRGYTF.

This clone was found once. Other DNA variants within this sample encode the same CDR3. The chain joins TRBV9 to TRBJ2-5; D unresolved. CDR1 is SGDLS, CDR2 YYNGEE, per germline. With 0 bases removed from V and 1 base from J, the gap between germline ends came to 7 bases. The CDR3 runs 14 residues. The CDR3 region is CASSVATGQETQYF. CDR3 nucleotides: TGTGCCAGCAGCGTAGCTACGGGCCAAGAGACCCAGTACTTC. The variable domain in full, with the rest retrieved from reference TRBV9 and TRBJ2-5, is DSGVTQTPKHLITATGQRVTLRCSPRSGDLSVYWYQQSLDQGLQFLIQYYNGEERAKGNILERFSAQQFPDLHSELNLSSLELGDSALYFCASSVATGQETQYFGPGTRLLVL.

The chain combines TRBV7-2 with TRBJ1-2, with D perhaps TRBD1 (5 bases). Germline values: CDR1 SGHTA, CDR2 FQGNSA. V shed 0 bases and J shed 10 bases, with 12 bases lying between them. The length of the CDR3 is 13 residues. The CDR3 loop reads CASSLASREDYTF. The CDR3 region has the DNA TGTGCCAGCAGCTTAGCCTCCAGGGAGGACTACACCTTC.

V gene TRBV18 combines with J gene TRBJ2-3; 8 bases align to TRBD1. V lost 1 base and J lost 4; bases outside the gene matches: 4. Germline CDR1 KGHSH, CDR2 LQKENI. This CDR3 has 15 amino acids. CDR3 DNA sequence: TGTGCCAGCTCACCACTTTCAGGGGGCCCAGATACGCAGTATTTT. Translated, it gives CASSPLSGGPDTQYF.

The chain carries TRBV4-3 and TRBJ1-3; D remains ambiguous. Looked up from germline, CDR1 is LGHNA and CDR2 is YSLEER. The CDR3 has 14 amino acids. Between the trimmed V and J ends, which lost 0 bases and 4 bases, there was a span of 7 bases. CDR3 region: CASSQDGVGNTIYF. Written as DNA, the CDR3 is TGCGCCAGCAGCCAAGATGGGGTCGGAAACACCATATATTTT.

The V gene is TRBV5-1, the J gene TRBJ1-2; D is unresolved. The CDR3 sequence is 13 residues long. Between the trimmed V and J ends, which lost 4 bases and 7 bases, there was a span of 14 bases. The germline CDR1 and CDR2 sequences are SGHRS and YFSETQ. CDR3 sequence reads: CASSRRGEVGYTF. CDR3 bases: TGCGCCAGCAGCCGTCGGGGAGAGGTTGGCTACACCTTC.

The rearrangement joins TRBV29-1 to TRBJ2-5; 8 positions agree with TRBD2. The V and J ends lost 7 bases and 4 bases, in that order; junction bases with no gene match: 5. The CDR3 runs to 12 residues. Germline assignment: CDR1 SQVTM and CDR2 ANQGSEA. The CDR3 sequence is CSAAGGGETQYF. DNA for the CDR3: TGCAGCGCCGCCGGGGGGGGAGAGACCCAGTACTTC.

V usage is TRBV7-2 and J usage is TRBJ1-4, with a weak D call TRBD1 (5 bases). This CDR3 is 15 amino acids long. The V gene lost 3 bases and the J gene lost 5 bases, with 13 bases spanning the gap. Germline values: CDR1 SGHTA, CDR2 FQGNSA. The CDR3 nucleotides are TGTGCCAGCAGCTTGGCCTTGGGACTAAATGAAAAACTGTTTTTT. It translates to CASSLALGLNEKLFF.